Listed here are 27 T cell receptor beta chains from one sample, sequenced in a study of graft-versus-host responses after intestinal transplantation. Which antigens these TCRs recognize remains unknown. TCRdb's copy holds only in-frame clones and misses some; the assay was immunoSEQ multiplex PCR. The table has fewer than 120,000 clones, 93% seen once. The source material was unstimulated CD8+ T cells sorted from spleen or lymph node cells, sampled before intestinal transplant. The source of these receptors is a human donor who received an intestinal transplant.

J is TRBJ1-5 and V is TRBV27, with D possibly TRBD1 on 6 matching bases. The germline CDR1 and CDR2 sequences are MNHEY and SMNVEV (reference sequence). The V end lost 3 bases, the J end lost 3 bases, and 9 bases lay between the germline ends. The CDR3 has 14 amino acids. The CDR3 protein is CASSFQGNNQPQHF. CDR3 DNA sequence: TGTGCCAGCAGTTTCCAGGGGAACAATCAGCCCCAGCATTTT.

This sequence joins TRBV29-1 and TRBJ2-1; D unclear. The germline V gene encodes CDR1 SQVTM and CDR2 ANQGSEA. This CDR3 comprises 12 residues. Trimming took 7 bases from V and 0 from J, leaving 7 bases between them. CDR3 coding DNA: TGCAGCGACCGCCACTCCTACAATGAGCAGTTCTTC. Protein: CSDRHSYNEQFF.

The rearrangement uses TRBV28 and TRBJ2-1; tentatively, D is TRBD1 (6 bases). Per the germline V gene, CDR1 is MDHEN and CDR2 is SYDVKM. Trimming cost V 1 base and J 5 bases, with 12 bases left between them. CDR3 length: 15 residues. CDR3 DNA sequence: TGTGCCAGCAGTTTATCAGGGGTCAGGAACAATGAGCAGTTCTTC. Residues: CASSLSGVRNNEQFF.

The chain links TRBV7-3 to TRBJ2-3; D call uncertain. This CDR3 spans 14 amino acids. Germline CDR1 SGHTA, CDR2 FQGTGA. The V and J ends lost 3 bases and 4 bases respectively, with 11 bases between them. The CDR3, as DNA: TGTGCCAGCAGCTTGGGTGAATTAGCAGATACGCAGTATTTT. Protein: CASSLGELADTQYF.

This chain links TRBV2 with TRBJ1-5; a weak D match, TRBD1 (5 bases). This CDR3 is 15 amino acids long. Per the germline V gene, CDR1 is SNHLY and CDR2 is FYNNEI. The V end lost 6 bases, the J end lost 3 bases, and 15 bases lay between the germline ends. For the CDR3, the DNA is TGTGCCAGCAGCCCCGGGGCCGAATCCAATCAGCCCCAGCATTTT. Its translation is CASSPGAESNQPQHF.

The chain recombines TRBV5-1 with TRBJ2-2; D remains unclear. The CDR3 covers 15 residues. V dropped 4 bases and J dropped 0 bases, with 10 bases sitting between them. Germline V gene data show CDR1 as SGHRS and CDR2 as YFSETQ. DNA for the CDR3: TGCGCCAGCAGCCCGGAGTCCCCGAACACCGGGGAGCTGTTTTTT. Amino acids: CASSPESPNTGELFF.

In this sample, this clone turned up once. The chain uses TRBV10-2 and TRBJ2-7; tentative D call: TRBD1 (5 bases). The germline V gene encodes CDR1 WSHSY and CDR2 SAAADI. Deletions cut 8 bases from V and 1 base from J, with 6 bases between. The CDR3 has 11 amino acids. CDR3 nucleotides: TGCGCCAGCGCAGGGTCCTACGAGCAGTACTTC. Protein: CASAGSYEQYF.

The gene calls are TRBV11-2 and TRBJ2-7; 8 positions agree with TRBD2. Looked up from germline, CDR1 is SGHAT and CDR2 is FQNNGV. The CDR3 contains 13 residues. Trimming at V came to 5 bases and at J to 3 bases, leaving 3 bases not matched to a gene. Here the CDR3 reads CASSPTSGYEQYF. The CDR3 bases are TGTGCCAGCAGCCCAACTAGCGGCTACGAGCAGTACTTC.

Written as DNA, the CDR3 is TGCGCCAGCAGCCAAGTTCAGGGGAACACCGGGGAGCTGTTTTTT. As protein: CASSQVQGNTGELFF. This chain joins TRBV4-1 and TRBJ2-2, with a possible D match to TRBD1 (5 bases). Germline assignment: CDR1 MGHRA and CDR2 YSYEKL. V was clipped by 1 base and J by 1 base, with 7 bases between them. The CDR3 has 15 amino acids.

This chain links TRBV4-1 with TRBJ2-1; D gene ambiguous. The CDR3 runs to 15 residues. Germline CDR1 reads MGHRA; CDR2 reads YSYEKL. Trimming pared 0 bases from V and 0 bases from J, leaving 6 bases between. The CDR3 DNA sequence: TGCGCCAGCAGCCAAGAGTGGAGCTCCTACAATGAGCAGTTCTTC. Protein: CASSQEWSSYNEQFF.

J is TRBJ2-7 and V is TRBV7-2, with 8 positions matching TRBD2. CDR1 is SGHTA, CDR2 FQGNSA, per germline. This CDR3 has 17 residues. After removal of 5 bases from V and 1 base from J, the junction contained 13 bases not matched to a gene. CDR3 nucleotides: TGTGCCAGCAGCCCCAAGGTTAGCGGGATCGGGTCCTACGAGCAGTACTTC. Translating gives CASSPKVSGIGSYEQYF.

The rearrangement joins TRBV9 to TRBJ2-1; D is possibly TRBD2 (6 bases). This CDR3 comprises 14 residues. CDR1 and CDR2 (germline): SGDLS, YYNGEE. The V and J ends lost 3 bases and 8 bases respectively, with 15 bases between them. The CDR3 sequence: CASSGKRWGDEQFF. For the CDR3, the DNA is TGTGCCAGCAGCGGTAAGCGGTGGGGGGATGAGCAGTTCTTC.

V usage is TRBV11-2 and J usage is TRBJ1-3, with unresolved D. Trimming pared 5 bases from V and 4 bases from J, leaving 12 bases between. The germline V gene encodes CDR1 SGHAT and CDR2 FQNNGV. The CDR3 has 14 residues. CDR3 in amino acids: CASSPATRGNTIYF. CDR3 coding DNA: TGTGCCAGCAGCCCCGCGACGAGAGGAAACACCATATATTTT.

The chain carries TRBV7-9 and TRBJ2-3; D not resolved. The CDR3 is 12 residues long. V was cut by 1 base and J by 5 bases, with 4 bases left in between. The germline CDR1 and CDR2 sequences are SEHNR and FQNEAQ (reference sequence). The CDR3, as DNA: TGTGCCAGCAGCTTAGAGATAGATACGCAGTATTTT. It specifies CASSLEIDTQYF.

The J gene is TRBJ2-5, the V gene TRBV4-1; 7 nucleotides agree with TRBD2. This CDR3 spans 13 amino acids. The ends lost 3 bases at V and 4 bases at J; junction bases unmatched: 2. Germline V gives CDR1 MGHRA, CDR2 YSYEKL. This CDR3 reads CASSQVAGETQYF. In nucleotides, the CDR3 is TGCGCCAGCAGCCAGGTAGCGGGAGAGACCCAGTACTTC.

The chain joins TRBV2 to TRBJ2-1, with 7 bases matching TRBD2. Unmatched junction bases numbered 6, after V lost 6 bases and J lost 7 bases. Germline V lookup: CDR1 SNHLY, CDR2 FYNNEI. This CDR3 is built from 13 residues. In DNA form, the CDR3 reads TGTGCCAGCAGCGAACTCGGGGGGAATGAGCAGTTCTTC. The encoded protein is CASSELGGNEQFF.

V and J are TRBV13 and TRBJ2-3; D ambiguous. This CDR3 region has 16 residues. Trimming cost V 1 base and J 6 bases, with 17 bases left between them. Germline CDR1 PRHDT, CDR2 FYEKMQ (reference sequence). The CDR3 coding sequence is TGTGCCAGCAGCTTAGCTGCGGCTACACCAAAGGATACGCAGTATTTT. It specifies CASSLAAATPKDTQYF.

This clone is a singleton in its sample. The rearrangement links TRBV25-1 to TRBJ1-1; TRBD1 matches at 7 bases. CDR3 length: 17 residues. V was pared by 2 bases and J by 0 bases, with 9 bases of the junction left unmatched. From germline, CDR1 is MGHDK and CDR2 SYGVNS. CDR3 in amino acids: CASSERYTGALNTEAFF. The CDR3 DNA follows: TGTGCCAGCAGTGAACGTTATACAGGGGCGCTGAACACTGAAGCTTTCTTT.

The V call is TRBV2, the J call TRBJ2-7, with 10 positions matching TRBD2. Trimming cost V 2 bases and J 2 bases; bases outside gene matches: 3. Germline CDR1 and CDR2: SNHLY and FYNNEI. This CDR3 is built from 15 residues. This CDR3 is CASSERTSGTYEQYF. CDR3 nucleotide sequence: TGTGCCAGCAGTGAACGGACTAGCGGCACCTACGAGCAGTACTTC. Complete variable domain (other parts from reference TRBV2 and TRBJ2-7): EPEVTQTPSHQVTQMGQEVILRCVPISNHLYFYWYRQILGQKVEFLVSFYNNEISEKSEIFDDQFSVERPDGSNFTLKIRSTKLEDSAMYFCASSERTSGTYEQYFGPGTRLTVT.

The chain is built from TRBV5-1 and TRBJ2-1; D possibly corresponds to TRBD2 (5 bases). V lost 0 bases to trimming and J lost 4 bases, with 14 bases between them. CDR3 size: 16 residues. CDR1 is SGHRS, CDR2 YFSETQ, per germline. Written as DNA, the CDR3 is TGCGCCAGCAGCTTGGAAGTGGCCGGGGTTTACAATGAGCAGTTCTTC. Encoded protein: CASSLEVAGVYNEQFF. The variable domain in full, completed from reference TRBV5-1 and TRBJ2-1, reads KAGVTQTPRYLIKTRGQQVTLSCSPISGHRSVSWYQQTPGQGLQFLFEYFSETQRNKGNFPGRFSGRQFSNSRSEMNVSTLELGDSALYLCASSLEVAGVYNEQFFGPGTRLTVL.

V usage is TRBV2 and J usage is TRBJ2-7; maybe TRBD1 (6 bases). The CDR3 has 14 amino acids. Trimming removed 5 bases from V and 6 bases from J, with 17 bases in between. The germline gives CDR1 SNHLY, CDR2 FYNNEI. The CDR3 reads CASSLPGALVEQYF. For the CDR3, the DNA is TGTGCCAGCAGTCTCCCAGGGGCGCTTGTCGAGCAGTACTTC.

The genes are TRBV29-1 and TRBJ1-3; possible D gene TRBD1, 5 bases. This CDR3 comprises 14 residues. V gave up 3 bases and J gave up 0 bases, with 9 bases separating them. Germline CDR1 and CDR2: SQVTM and ANQGSEA. Here the CDR3 DNA reads TGCAGCGTTGACAGGGAGGTCTCTGGAAACACCATATATTTT. Amino acid sequence: CSVDREVSGNTIYF.

The chain has TRBV7-3 and TRBJ2-1; D not certain. This CDR3 has 16 amino acids. The V end was cut by 2 bases, the J end by 0 bases, with 11 bases between. Germline assignment: CDR1 SGHTA and CDR2 FQGTGA. The CDR3 nucleotides read TGTGCCAGCAGCTTACTCGGAGCCCTCTCCTACAATGAGCAGTTCTTC. It is translated as CASSLLGALSYNEQFF.

The V and J genes are TRBV19 and TRBJ2-3, with D perhaps matching TRBD1 or TRBD2 (5 bases each). Trimming took 2 bases from V and 8 from J, leaving 17 bases between them. CDR3 length equals 15 residues. Germline lookup yields CDR1 LNHDA and CDR2 SQIVND (reference sequence). The CDR3 coding sequence is TGTGCCAGTAGTATACTTCCCGGGAATGGGGGTACGCAGTATTTT. Its protein product is CASSILPGNGGTQYF.

V is TRBV27 and J is TRBJ2-7, with D perhaps TRBD1 (8 bases). Trimming took off 5 bases at V and 3 bases at J, with 14 bases between the two ends. CDR3 length: 14 amino acids. The germline gives CDR1 MNHEY, CDR2 SMNVEV (reference sequence). The CDR3 nucleotides read TGTGCCAGCAGTAACAGGGGGGGAAACTACGAGCAGTACTTC. Its translation: CASSNRGGNYEQYF.

V gene TRBV7-9 combines with J gene TRBJ2-7, with D possibly matching TRBD2 (5 bases). The CDR3 length is 15 residues. Germline CDR1 is SEHNR and CDR2 is FQNEAQ (reference sequence). V was trimmed by 5 bases and J by 0 bases, leaving 14 bases between them. CDR3 DNA sequence: TGTGCCAGCAGCCCCGAGGGCAGGAGCTCCTACGAGCAGTACTTC. It codes for CASSPEGRSSYEQYF.

V gene TRBV5-1 combines with J gene TRBJ1-1; D remains unclear. Between the trimmed V and J ends, which lost 1 base and 5 bases, there was a span of 6 bases. This CDR3 region has 12 residues. Germline loops: CDR1 SGHRS, CDR2 YFSETQ. This CDR3 reads CASSLQGTEAFF. For the CDR3, the DNA is TGCGCCAGCAGCTTGCAAGGGACTGAAGCTTTCTTT.